This TCR beta chain emerged from a study of blood T cell repertoires in COVID-19. Study context: Italy, Spain and the United States were the sources of the convalescent and acute COVID-19 samples. The analysed material was cDNA or gDNA that came from T cells, B-cell-depleted T cells, or PBMCs.

Original handling: For nucleated cells, counts were estimated from reference gene primer amplification. The repertoire was sequenced with immunoSEQ multiplex PCR; TCRdb's copy has only in-frame clones and lacks some. Clone size and the V and J calls come from that table; the DNA yielded D and trimming. The top ten hold about 2% of the sample, which has 20,000 to 30,000 clones, roughly 92% seen once. The CDR3 runs 14 residues. V lost 0 bases to trimming and J lost 6 bases, with 13 bases between them. Germline assignment: CDR1 SGHRS and CDR2 YFSETQ. The sequenced material came from peripheral blood. V gene TRBV5-1 combines with J gene TRBJ2-7; possible D gene TRBD1, 5 bases. This clonotype was sampled from a human donor in a cohort sampled during active COVID-19. The CDR3 sequence: CASSLVGPEGEQYF. As DNA, the CDR3 is TGCGCCAGCAGCTTGGTGGGGCCCGAAGGCGAGCAGTACTTC.